The clone carrying this T cell receptor (beta chain) has at least ten counts. The antigen is unknown. CDR1 and CDR2 from the germline V gene are MNHEY and SVGAGI. V gave up 5 bases and J gave up 6 bases; unmatched junction bases: 10. This CDR3 region has 14 residues. The data stem from a study of CD8 T cells in ankylosing spondylitis. Study-level results: Seemingly characteristic of ankylosing spondylitis blood was a TCR beta motif consisting of about 8 highly homologous variants.

TCRdb used MiXCR to reprocess the 5' RACE reads, holding one entry per CDR3 protein. Of roughly 490,000 distinct CDR3 sequences listed, about 5% were seen once; the top ten hold roughly 3.5%. This receptor was identified in a male donor with ankylosing spondylitis. This chain connects TRBV6-5 to TRBJ2-7, with TRBD1 identical over 7 bases. Sequencing used blood, either unsorted or a sorted T cell fraction (not recorded which). In nucleotides, the CDR3 is TGTGCCAGCAGTACTCGACAGGGCTCCAGCGAGCAGTACTTC. Amino acid sequence: CASSTRQGSSEQYF.